This T cell receptor (beta chain) is drawn from a study of cytomegalovirus exposure and HLA in healthy donors. Trimming cost V 0 bases and J 6 bases, with 9 bases left between them. CDR3 length: 13 amino acids. The germline gives CDR1 SGHRS, CDR2 YFSETQ. A multiplex PCR was run with 60 Vbeta primers and 13 Jbeta primers. Profiling relied on immunoSEQ multiplex PCR, and the TCRdb table lists in-frame clones only, not all of them. This sample has over 50,000 clones; 89% occur once, and the top ten carry about 1.4%. The receptor's source is a man aged 30 to 45 in good health and CMV-seropositive. Input material: PBMCs. The chain employs TRBV5-1 and TRBJ1-2; possibly TRBD1 for D (6 bases). CDR3 sequence: CASSLAQGDGYTF. The CDR3 nucleotides read TGCGCCAGCAGCTTGGCACAGGGAGATGGCTACACCTTC.